A selection of T cell receptor beta chains follows, all from one sample in a study of OX40 agonist ivuxolimab in advanced cancers. This table comes from immunoSEQ multiplex PCR, and its TCRdb copy is limited to in-frame clones, with some not included. This table holds fewer than 90,000 clones, nearly 90% found once. The source material was CD4+ or CD8+ T cells sorted from blood, sampled in a trial of the OX40 agonist ivuxolimab. The receptors derive from an adult with an advanced solid tumor such as melanoma, head and neck, liver or kidney cancer. CDR3s include the opening cysteine and the closing phenylalanine or tryptophan. A D gene is named only where the DNA matches it firmly. A row's size may be missing; if present it is once, few, many or a size class.

J	D	size	V	CDR3	DNA
TRBJ2-7	TRBD2	-	TRBV4-2	CASSQVGGPSGAYEQYF	TGTGCCAGCAGCCAAGTTGGGGGTCCTAGCGGGGCCTACGAGCAGTACTTC
TRBJ1-2	TRBD1	-	TRBV12-5	CASGQGQGRLGYTF	TGTGCTAGTGGACAAGGACAGGGAAGGCTTGGCTACACCTTC
TRBJ2-7	-	-	TRBV7-2	CASSRSYEQYF	TGTGCCAGCAGCCGTTCTTACGAGCAGTACTTC
TRBJ2-1	-	-	TRBV7-9	CASSDRPGYNEQFF	TGTGCCAGCAGCGACCGTCCAGGTTACAATGAGCAGTTCTTC
TRBJ2-1	TRBD2	-	TRBV9	CASSVAGGPVNEQFF	TGTGCCAGCAGCGTAGCGGGGGGGCCGGTCAATGAGCAGTTCTTC
TRBJ1-2	-	-	TRBV11-2	CASSPVGYTF	TGTGCCAGCAGCCCGGTCGGCTACACCTTC
TRBJ2-7	-	-	TRBV11-3	CASAKAENYEQYF	TGTGCCAGCGCCAAGGCAGAAAACTACGAGCAGTACTTC
TRBJ1-4	TRBD1	-	TRBV2	CASIRDRDEKLFF	TGTGCCAGTATCCGGGACAGGGACGAAAAACTGTTTTTT
TRBJ2-2	TRBD1	-	TRBV6-5	CASRRDRGHTGELFF	TGTGCCAGCAGGCGGGACAGGGGGCACACCGGGGAGCTGTTTTTT
TRBJ2-3	TRBD2	few	TRBV7-2	CASNGGASTDTQYF	TGTGCCAGCAACGGGGGGGCGAGCACAGATACGCAGTATTTT
TRBJ1-1	-	once	TRBV19	CASSFTRETEAFF	TGTGCCAGTAGTTTTACTCGGGAAACTGAAGCTTTCTTT
TRBJ1-4	-	-	TRBV7-9	CASSLANEEKLFF	TGTGCCAGCAGCTTAGCGAACGAGGAAAAACTGTTTTTT